The present entry profiles one T cell receptor beta chain with its context. The data were obtained in a study of blood T cell repertoires in COVID-19. At the level of the study: Whether acute or convalescent, the COVID-19 samples came from the United States, Italy and Spain.

Trimming cost V 2 bases and J 0 bases, with 11 bases left between them. The CDR3 runs to 16 residues. Germline-derived CDR1 and CDR2 are MNHNY and SVGAGI (reference sequence). In the study's own analysis: Reference gene primer amplification gave nucleated cell count estimates. Here immunoSEQ multiplex PCR was the method, and the copy in TCRdb shows in-frame clones only, minus some. V and J calls plus clone size are reproduced from that table; the DNA served to infer D and trimming. The sample gives 100,000 to 120,000 clones, about three quarters of which show up once; approximately 16% is in the top ten.

The source of this sequence is a woman older than 75 with active or convalescent COVID-19. Sequences were obtained from peripheral blood. V gene TRBV6-6 combines with J gene TRBJ2-1; tentative D call: TRBD1 (6 bases). The CDR3 reads CASSYGDIPSYNEQFF. CDR3 sequence (DNA): TGTGCCAGCAGTTACGGGGACATCCCCTCCTACAATGAGCAGTTCTTC.